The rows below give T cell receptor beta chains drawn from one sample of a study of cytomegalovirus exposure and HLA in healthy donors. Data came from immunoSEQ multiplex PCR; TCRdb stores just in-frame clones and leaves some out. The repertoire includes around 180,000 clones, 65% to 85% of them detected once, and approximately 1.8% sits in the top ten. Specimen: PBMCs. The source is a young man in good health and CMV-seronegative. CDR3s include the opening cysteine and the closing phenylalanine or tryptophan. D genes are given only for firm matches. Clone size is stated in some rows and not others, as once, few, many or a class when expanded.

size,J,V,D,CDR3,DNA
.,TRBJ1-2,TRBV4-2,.,CASSQERQRVTIYGYTF,TGTGCCAGCAGCCAAGAACGACAGCGGGTCACTATCTATGGCTACACCTTC
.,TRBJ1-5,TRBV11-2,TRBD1,CASTSGQGPNQPQHF,TGTGCCAGCACCTCAGGACAGGGCCCAAATCAGCCCCAGCATTTT
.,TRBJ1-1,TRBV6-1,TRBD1,CASRDSFQMNTEAFF,TGTGCCAGTAGGGACAGCTTTCAAATGAACACTGAAGCTTTCTTT
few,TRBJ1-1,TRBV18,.,CAGGHSNTEAFF,TGTGCCGGGGGACACTCGAACACTGAAGCTTTCTTT
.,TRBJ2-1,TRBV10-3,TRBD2,CAIRASGGPSSYNEQFF,TGTGCCATCCGGGCCAGCGGGGGACCGAGCTCCTACAATGAGCAGTTCTTC
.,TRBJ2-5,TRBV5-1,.,CASSLEPGASQETQYF,TGCGCCAGCAGCTTGGAGCCAGGGGCAAGCCAAGAGACCCAGTACTTC
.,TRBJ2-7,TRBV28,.,CASSFFGQREQYF,TGTGCCAGCAGTTTCTTTGGCCAACGCGAGCAGTACTTC
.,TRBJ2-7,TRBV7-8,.,CASRRSTYEQYF,TGTGCCAGCAGGCGAAGCACCTACGAGCAGTACTTC
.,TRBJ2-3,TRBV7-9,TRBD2,CASSLTFSGGAVDTQYF,TGTGCCAGCAGCCTGACTTTTAGCGGGGGGGCGGTAGATACGCAGTATTTT
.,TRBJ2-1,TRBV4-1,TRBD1,CASSQHPGQGYEQFF,TGCGCCAGCAGCCAACACCCGGGACAGGGGTATGAGCAGTTCTTC
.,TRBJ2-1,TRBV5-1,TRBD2,CASSFTASGGAGEQFF,TGCGCCAGCAGCTTTACTGCCAGCGGGGGGGCCGGCGAGCAGTTCTTC
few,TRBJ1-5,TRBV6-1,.,CASRLEGSQHF,TGTGCCAGCCGCCTTGAGGGATCCCAGCATTTT
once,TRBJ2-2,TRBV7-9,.,CASSSYDRINTGELFF,TGTGCCAGCAGCTCGTACGACAGGATAAACACCGGGGAGCTGTTTTTT
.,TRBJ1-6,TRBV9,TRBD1,CASTRTGRSPLHF,TGTGCCAGCACCAGGACAGGGAGATCACCCCTCCACTTT
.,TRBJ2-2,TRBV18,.,CASSPQVRSVDTGELFF,TGTGCCAGCTCACCACAGGTCAGGTCGGTGGACACCGGGGAGCTGTTTTTT
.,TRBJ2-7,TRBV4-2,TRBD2,CASSLQTSGSDEQYF,TGTGCCAGCAGCCTCCAGACTAGCGGGAGCGACGAGCAGTACTTC